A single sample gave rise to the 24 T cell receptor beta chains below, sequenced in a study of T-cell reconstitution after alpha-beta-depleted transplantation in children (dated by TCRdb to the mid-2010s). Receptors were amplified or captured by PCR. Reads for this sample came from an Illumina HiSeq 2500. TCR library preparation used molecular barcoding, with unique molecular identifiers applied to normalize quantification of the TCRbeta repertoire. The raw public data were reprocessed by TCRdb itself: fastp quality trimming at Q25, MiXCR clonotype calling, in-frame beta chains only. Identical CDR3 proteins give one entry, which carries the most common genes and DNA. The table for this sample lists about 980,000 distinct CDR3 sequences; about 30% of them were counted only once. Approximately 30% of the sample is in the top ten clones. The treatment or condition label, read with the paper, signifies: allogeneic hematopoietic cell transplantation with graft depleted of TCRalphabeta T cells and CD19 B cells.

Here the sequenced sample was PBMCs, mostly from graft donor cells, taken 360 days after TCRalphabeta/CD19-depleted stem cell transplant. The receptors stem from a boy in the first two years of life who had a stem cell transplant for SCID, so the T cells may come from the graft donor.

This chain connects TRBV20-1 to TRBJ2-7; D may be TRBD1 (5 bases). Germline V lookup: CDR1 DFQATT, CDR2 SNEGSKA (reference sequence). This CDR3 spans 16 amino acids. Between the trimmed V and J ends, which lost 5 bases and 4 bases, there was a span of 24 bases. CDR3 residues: CSARKTGLTRGYEQYF. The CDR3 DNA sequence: TGCAGTGCTCGCAAGACGGGCCTCACAAGGGGATACGAGCAGTACTTC.

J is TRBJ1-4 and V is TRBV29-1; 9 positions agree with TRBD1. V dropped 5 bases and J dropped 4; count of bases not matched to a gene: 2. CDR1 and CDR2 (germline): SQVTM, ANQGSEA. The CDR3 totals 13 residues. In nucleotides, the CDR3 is TGCAGCGTTACAGGGGGCCTTAATGAAAAACTGTTTTTT. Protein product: CSVTGGLNEKLFF.

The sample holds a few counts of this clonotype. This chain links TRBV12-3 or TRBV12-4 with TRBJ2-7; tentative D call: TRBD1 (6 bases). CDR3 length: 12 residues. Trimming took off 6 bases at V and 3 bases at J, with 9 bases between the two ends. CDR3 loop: CASRGHVYEQYF. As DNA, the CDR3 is TGTGCCAGCAGGGGACATGTCTACGAGCAGTACTTC.

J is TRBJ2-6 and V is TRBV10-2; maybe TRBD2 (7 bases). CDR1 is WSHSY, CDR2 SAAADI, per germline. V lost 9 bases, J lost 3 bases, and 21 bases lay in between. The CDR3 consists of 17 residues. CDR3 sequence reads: CASNGGLIVDGANVLTF. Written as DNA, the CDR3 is TGCGCCAGTAACGGGGGGCTTATAGTGGATGGGGCCAACGTCCTGACTTTC.

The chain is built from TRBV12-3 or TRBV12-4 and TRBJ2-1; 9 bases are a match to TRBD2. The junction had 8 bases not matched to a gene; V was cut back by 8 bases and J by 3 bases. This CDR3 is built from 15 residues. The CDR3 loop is CASVPQRGDYNEQFF. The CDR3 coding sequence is TGTGCCAGCGTCCCCCAGCGGGGGGACTACAATGAGCAGTTCTTC.

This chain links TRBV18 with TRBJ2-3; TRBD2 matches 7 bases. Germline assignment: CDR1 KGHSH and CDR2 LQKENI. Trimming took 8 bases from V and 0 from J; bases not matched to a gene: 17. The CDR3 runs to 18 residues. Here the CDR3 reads CASAKGVAGHSSTDTQYF. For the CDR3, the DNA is TGTGCCAGCGCCAAGGGTGTAGCGGGTCACTCCAGCACAGATACGCAGTATTTT.

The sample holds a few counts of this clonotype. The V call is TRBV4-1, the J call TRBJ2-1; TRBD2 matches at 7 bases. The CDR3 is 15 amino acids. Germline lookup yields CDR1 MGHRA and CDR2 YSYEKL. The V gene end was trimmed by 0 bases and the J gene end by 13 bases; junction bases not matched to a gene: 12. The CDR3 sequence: CASSQDPRLGGGQFF. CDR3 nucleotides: TGCGCCAGCAGCCAAGATCCACGGCTGGGGGGGGGACAGTTCTTC.

The CDR3 spells CASSVGGDMNTEAFF. The CDR3 DNA reads TGTGCCAGCAGCGTAGGGGGAGACATGAACACTGAAGCTTTCTTT. The J gene is TRBJ1-1, the V gene TRBV9; D ambiguous. The CDR3 runs to 15 residues. The germline V gene encodes CDR1 SGDLS and CDR2 YYNGEE. The V end was cut by 0 bases, the J end by 0 bases, with 9 bases between.

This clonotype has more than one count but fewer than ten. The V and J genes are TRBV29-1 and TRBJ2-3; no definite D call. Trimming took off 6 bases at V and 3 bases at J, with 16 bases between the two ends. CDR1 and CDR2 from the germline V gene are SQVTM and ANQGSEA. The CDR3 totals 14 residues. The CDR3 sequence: CSVSSGFGTDTQYF. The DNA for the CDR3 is TGCAGCGTGTCGTCTGGTTTCGGGACAGATACGCAGTATTTT.

The CDR3 sequence is CASSLYQGGDYNEQFF. Here the CDR3 DNA reads TGCGCCAGCAGCTTGTACCAGGGAGGGGACTACAATGAGCAGTTCTTC. The chain is built from TRBV5-1 and TRBJ2-1, with 7 positions matching TRBD2. After removal of 1 base from V and 3 bases from J, the junction contained 7 bases not matched to a gene. Per germline, CDR1 SGHRS and CDR2 YFSETQ. This CDR3 is built from 16 residues.

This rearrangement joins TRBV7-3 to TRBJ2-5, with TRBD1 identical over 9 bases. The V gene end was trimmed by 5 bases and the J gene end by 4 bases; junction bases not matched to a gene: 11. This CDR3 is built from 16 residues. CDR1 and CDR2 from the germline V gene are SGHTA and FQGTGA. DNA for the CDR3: TGTGCCAGCAGCCAAGGACAGGGGACCTCACGAGAGACCCAGTACTTC. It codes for CASSQGQGTSRETQYF.

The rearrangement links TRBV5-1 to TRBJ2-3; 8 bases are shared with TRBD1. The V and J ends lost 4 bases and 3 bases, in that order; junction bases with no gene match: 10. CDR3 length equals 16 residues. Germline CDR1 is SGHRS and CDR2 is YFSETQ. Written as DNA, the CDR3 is TGCGCCAGCAGCCTAATCACAGGGGGTGTTACAGATACGCAGTATTTT. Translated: CASSLITGGVTDTQYF.

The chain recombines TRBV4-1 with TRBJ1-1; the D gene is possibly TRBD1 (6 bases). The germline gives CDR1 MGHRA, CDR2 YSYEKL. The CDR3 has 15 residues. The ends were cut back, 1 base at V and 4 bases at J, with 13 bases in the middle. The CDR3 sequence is CASSQGVGGATEAFF. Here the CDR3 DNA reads TGCGCCAGCAGCCAAGGGGTGGGGGGCGCCACTGAAGCTTTCTTT.

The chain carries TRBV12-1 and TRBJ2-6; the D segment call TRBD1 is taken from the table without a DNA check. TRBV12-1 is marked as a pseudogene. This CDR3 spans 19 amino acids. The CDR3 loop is CASSFARTPVRPGANVLTF. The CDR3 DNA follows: TGTGCCAGCAGCTTTGCGAGGACACCGGTTCGCCCTGGGGCCAACGTCCTGACTTTC.

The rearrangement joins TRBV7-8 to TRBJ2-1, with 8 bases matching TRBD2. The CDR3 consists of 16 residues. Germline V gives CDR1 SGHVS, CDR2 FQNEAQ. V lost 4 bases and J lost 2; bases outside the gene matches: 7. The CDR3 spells CASSSTRGGPYNEQFF. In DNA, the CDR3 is TGTGCCAGCAGCTCGACACGGGGGGGCCCCTACAATGAGCAGTTCTTC. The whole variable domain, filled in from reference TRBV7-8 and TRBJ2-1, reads GAGVSQSPRYKVAKRGQDVALRCDPISGHVSLFWYQQALGQGPEFLTYFQNEAQLDKSGLPSDRFFAERPEGSVSTLKIQRTQQEDSAVYLCASSSTRGGPYNEQFFGPGTRLTVL.

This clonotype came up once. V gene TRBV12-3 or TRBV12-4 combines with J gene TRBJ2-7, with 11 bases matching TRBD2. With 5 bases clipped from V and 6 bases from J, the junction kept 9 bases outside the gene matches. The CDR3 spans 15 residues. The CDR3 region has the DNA TGTGCCAGCAGTGCCGTGACTAGCGGGGCCGCCGAGCAGTACTTC. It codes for CASSAVTSGAAEQYF.

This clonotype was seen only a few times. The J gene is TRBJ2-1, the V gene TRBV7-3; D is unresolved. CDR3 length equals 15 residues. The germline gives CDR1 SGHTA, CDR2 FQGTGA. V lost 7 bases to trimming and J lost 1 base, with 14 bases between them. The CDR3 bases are TGTGCCAGCACTAATGACGGCAGGTCCTACAATGAGCAGTTCTTC. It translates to CASTNDGRSYNEQFF.

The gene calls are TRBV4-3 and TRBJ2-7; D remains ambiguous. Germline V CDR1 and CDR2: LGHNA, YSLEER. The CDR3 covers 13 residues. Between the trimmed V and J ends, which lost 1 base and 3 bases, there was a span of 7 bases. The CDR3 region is CASSQGSNYEQYF. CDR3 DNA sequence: TGCGCCAGCAGCCAAGGGTCGAACTACGAGCAGTACTTC.

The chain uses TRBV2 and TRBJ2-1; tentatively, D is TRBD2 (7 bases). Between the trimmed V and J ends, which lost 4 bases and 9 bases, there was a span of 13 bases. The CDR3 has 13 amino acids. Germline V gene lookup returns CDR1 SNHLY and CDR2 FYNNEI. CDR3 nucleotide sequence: TGTGCCAGCAGTGTCCAGGGGAGGGGTGAGCAGTTCTTC. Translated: CASSVQGRGEQFF. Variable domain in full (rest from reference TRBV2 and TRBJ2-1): EPEVTQTPSHQVTQMGQEVILRCVPISNHLYFYWYRQILGQKVEFLVSFYNNEISEKSEIFDDQFSVERPDGSNFTLKIRSTKLEDSAMYFCASSVQGRGEQFFGPGTRLTVL.

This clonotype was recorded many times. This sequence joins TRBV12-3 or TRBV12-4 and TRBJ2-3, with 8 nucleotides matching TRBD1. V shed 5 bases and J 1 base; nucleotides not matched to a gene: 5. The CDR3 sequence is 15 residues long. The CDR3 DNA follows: TGTGCCAGCAGTCCCCCGACAGGGGGCACAGATACGCAGTATTTT. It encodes CASSPPTGGTDTQYF.

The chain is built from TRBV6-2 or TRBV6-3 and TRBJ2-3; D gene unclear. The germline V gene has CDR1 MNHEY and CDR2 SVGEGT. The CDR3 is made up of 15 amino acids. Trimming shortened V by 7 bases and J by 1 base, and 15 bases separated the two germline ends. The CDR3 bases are TGTGCCAGCACCTACCGGGCCCAGCGCACAGATACGCAGTATTTT. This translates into CASTYRAQRTDTQYF.

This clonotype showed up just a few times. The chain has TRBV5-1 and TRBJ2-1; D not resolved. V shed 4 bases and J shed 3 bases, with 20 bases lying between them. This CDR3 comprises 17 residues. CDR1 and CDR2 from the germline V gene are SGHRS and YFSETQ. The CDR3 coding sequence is TGCGCCAGCAGCCCCCCACTCCTAGGAAGTCACTACAATGAGCAGTTCTTC. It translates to CASSPPLLGSHYNEQFF.

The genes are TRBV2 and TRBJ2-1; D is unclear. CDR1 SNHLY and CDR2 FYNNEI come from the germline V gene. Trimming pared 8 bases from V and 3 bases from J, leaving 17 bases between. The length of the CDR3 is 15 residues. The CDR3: CASQIDILNYNEQFF. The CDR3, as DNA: TGTGCCAGCCAAATCGACATATTGAACTACAATGAGCAGTTCTTC.

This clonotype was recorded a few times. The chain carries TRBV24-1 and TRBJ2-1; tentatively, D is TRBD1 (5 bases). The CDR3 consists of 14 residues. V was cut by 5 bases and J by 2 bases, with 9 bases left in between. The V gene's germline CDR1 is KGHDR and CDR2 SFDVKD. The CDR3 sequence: CATSGAGPYNEQFF. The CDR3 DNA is TGTGCCACCAGTGGGGCAGGGCCCTACAATGAGCAGTTCTTC.